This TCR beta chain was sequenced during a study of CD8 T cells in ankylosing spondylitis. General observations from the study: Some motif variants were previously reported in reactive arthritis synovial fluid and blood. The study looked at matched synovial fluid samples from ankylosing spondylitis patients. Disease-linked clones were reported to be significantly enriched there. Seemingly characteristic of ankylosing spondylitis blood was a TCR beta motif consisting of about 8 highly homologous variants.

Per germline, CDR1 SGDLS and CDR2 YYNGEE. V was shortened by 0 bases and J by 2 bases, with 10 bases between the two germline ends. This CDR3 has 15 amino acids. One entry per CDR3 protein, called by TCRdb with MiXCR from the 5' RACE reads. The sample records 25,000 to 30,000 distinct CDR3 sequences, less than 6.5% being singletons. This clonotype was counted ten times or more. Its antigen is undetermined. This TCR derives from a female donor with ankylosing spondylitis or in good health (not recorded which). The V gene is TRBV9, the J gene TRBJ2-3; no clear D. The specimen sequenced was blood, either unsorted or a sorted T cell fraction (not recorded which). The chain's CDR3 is CASSVVGFHTDTQYF. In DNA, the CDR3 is TGTGCCAGCAGCGTAGTCGGGTTTCACACAGATACGCAGTATTTT.